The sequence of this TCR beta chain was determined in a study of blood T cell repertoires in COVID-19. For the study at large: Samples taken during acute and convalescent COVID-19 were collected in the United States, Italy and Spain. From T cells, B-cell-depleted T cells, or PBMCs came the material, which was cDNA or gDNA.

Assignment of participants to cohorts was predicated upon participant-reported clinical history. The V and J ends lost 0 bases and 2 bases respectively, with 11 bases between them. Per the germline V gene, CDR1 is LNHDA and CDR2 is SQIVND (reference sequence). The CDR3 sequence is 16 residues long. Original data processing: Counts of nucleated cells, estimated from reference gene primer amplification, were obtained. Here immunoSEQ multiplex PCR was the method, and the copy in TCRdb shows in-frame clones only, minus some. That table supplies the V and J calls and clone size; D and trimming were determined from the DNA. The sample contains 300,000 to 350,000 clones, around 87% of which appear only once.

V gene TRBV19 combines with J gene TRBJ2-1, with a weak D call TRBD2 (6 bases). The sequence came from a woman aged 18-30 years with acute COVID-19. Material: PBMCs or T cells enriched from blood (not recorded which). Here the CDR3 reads CASSIDKAGTYNEQFF. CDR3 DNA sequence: TGTGCCAGTAGTATAGATAAGGCGGGGACCTACAATGAGCAGTTCTTC.